This passage covers 16 T cell receptor beta chains from one sample sequenced in a study of breast tumors, draining lymph nodes, adjacent tissues. The lymph nodes were axillary draining lymph nodes from breast cancer patients. TCRdb reanalysed the multiplex PCR reads using MiXCR and keeps one entry per CDR3 protein. The data contain some 150,000 distinct CDR3 sequences, more than 20% of them singletons. Sequenced material: axillary lymph node tissue. Source of these receptors: a female donor with breast cancer. Some clones in this sample may be carry-over from other donors' samples.

The genes are TRBV19 and TRBJ2-2; D possibly uses TRBD1 or TRBD2 (5 bases each). Trimming shortened V by 7 bases and J by 0 bases, and 15 bases separated the two germline ends. CDR3 length: 16 residues. Germline CDR1 LNHDA, CDR2 SQIVND (reference sequence). CDR3 residues: CASTPTGTANTGELFF. CDR3 coding DNA: TGTGCCAGTACCCCGACGGGGACGGCGAACACCGGGGAGCTGTTTTTT.

This clonotype was detected many times. The chain joins TRBV11-2 to TRBJ2-2, with no clear D. Germline assignment: CDR1 SGHAT and CDR2 FQNNGV. The germline V and J ends were trimmed by 0 bases and 6 bases, with 8 bases remaining between them. The CDR3 spans 14 residues. The CDR3 DNA sequence: TGTGCCAGCAGCTTAGATCGTCTAGCCGGGGAGCTGTTTTTT. It codes for CASSLDRLAGELFF.

The rearrangement links TRBV19 to TRBJ2-7, with D tentatively TRBD2 (6 bases). The length of the CDR3 is 15 residues. V was clipped by 8 bases and J by 4 bases, with 21 bases between them. The germline V gene encodes CDR1 LNHDA and CDR2 SQIVND (reference sequence). This chain's CDR3 is CASGFAGLTIYEQYF. In DNA form, the CDR3 reads TGTGCCAGTGGATTTGCGGGACTCACAATATACGAGCAGTACTTC. The whole variable domain, filled in from reference TRBV19 and TRBJ2-7, reads DGGITQSPKYLFRKEGQNVTLSCEQNLNHDAMYWYRQDPGQGLRLIYYSQIVNDFQKGDIAEGYSVSREKKESFPLTVTSAQKNPTAFYLCASGFAGLTIYEQYFGPGTRLTVT.

As concerns this clonotype: Given a much more abundant clone one base away, this may be a read error. The genes are TRBV19 and TRBJ1-3, with 7 bases identical to TRBD1. In germline, CDR1 is LNHDA, CDR2 SQIVND (reference sequence). The CDR3 extends over 19 amino acids. The CDR3 bases are TGTGCCAGTACCGCAACAGGGGCCGCATCTAGCCAGTCTGGAAACGCCATATATTTT. This translates into CASTATGAASSQSGNAIYF.

In this sample, this clonotype turned up many times. This sequence joins TRBV6-5 and TRBJ2-7; 12 bases align to TRBD1. With V trimmed by 7 bases and J by 7 bases, 5 bases remained unmatched. The CDR3 contains 13 residues. Germline V gene data show CDR1 as MNHEY and CDR2 as SVGAGI. This CDR3 is CASTGQGAGEQYF. The CDR3 DNA is TGTGCCAGCACGGGACAGGGGGCAGGAGAGCAGTACTTC.

This clonotype occurred many times. The genes are TRBV7-9 and TRBJ2-5; a possible D gene is TRBD1 (6 bases). CDR1 and CDR2 from the germline V gene are SEHNR and FQNEAQ (reference sequence). This CDR3 comprises 14 residues. V gave up 3 bases and J gave up 0 bases, with 8 bases separating them. The CDR3 nucleotides are TGTGCCAGCAGCTTCCAGGGGTACCAAGAGACCCAGTACTTC. Protein sequence: CASSFQGYQETQYF. The full variable domain, its missing parts supplied by reference TRBV7-9 and TRBJ2-5, is DTGVSQNPRHKITKRGQNVTFRCDPISEHNRLYWYRQTLGQGPEFLTYFQNEAQLEKSRLLSDRFSAERPKGSFSTLEIQRTEQGDSAMYLCASSFQGYQETQYFGPGTRLLVL.

This clonotype was counted many times. The V call is TRBV25-1, the J call TRBJ2-1, with D uncertain. Per germline, CDR1 MGHDK and CDR2 SYGVNS. Trimming took off 4 bases at V and 7 bases at J, with 11 bases between the two ends. This CDR3 region has 13 residues. The CDR3 region has the DNA TGTGCCAGCAGTGGTCTAATTAGTAATGAGCAGTTCTTC. Protein sequence: CASSGLISNEQFF.

This clonotype was seen ten or more times. The rearrangement links TRBV6-6 to TRBJ2-2; D unclear. This CDR3 has 16 amino acids. Trimming took 6 bases from V and 2 from J, leaving 16 bases between them. Germline values: CDR1 MNHNY, CDR2 SVGAGI (reference sequence). CDR3 sequence: CASSRKISENTGELFF. CDR3 in DNA: TGTGCCAGCAGCCGAAAGATATCAGAAAACACCGGGGAGCTGTTTTTT.

The chain joins TRBV28 to TRBJ1-4; 8 nucleotides align to TRBD1. The CDR3 loop spans 15 amino acids. The V gene's germline CDR1 is MDHEN and CDR2 SYDVKM. With 1 base clipped from V and 6 bases from J, the junction kept 4 bases outside the gene matches. The CDR3 here is CASSLYLDRDEKLFF. The CDR3 DNA is TGTGCCAGCAGTTTATATTTGGACAGGGATGAAAAACTGTTTTTT.

This clonotype occurred many times. This chain links TRBV6-2 or TRBV6-3 with TRBJ2-7, with D possibly TRBD2 on 8 matching bases. This CDR3 is 14 amino acids long. Germline CDR1 is MNHEY and CDR2 is SVGEGT. Trimming removed 6 bases at V and 2 bases at J, with 14 bases between. The DNA of the CDR3 is TGTGCCAGCAGGTTAGCGGGACAGCCCTACGAGCAGTACTTC. Residues: CASRLAGQPYEQYF.

This clonotype was seen many times. The chain joins TRBV6-2 or TRBV6-3 to TRBJ2-7; 9 bases fit TRBD1. CDR1 MNHEY and CDR2 SVGEGT come from the germline V gene. The CDR3 length is 17 residues. V trimming: 6 bases; J trimming: 1 base; junction bases outside the gene matches: 13. The CDR3 DNA sequence: TGTGCCAGCAGCAAGGCGTGGGGACAGGGTTTTTCCTACGAGCAGTACTTC. Its protein product is CASSKAWGQGFSYEQYF.

At least ten counts were recorded for this clonotype. The J gene is TRBJ2-3, the V gene TRBV10-3, with a possible D match to TRBD1 (5 bases). Germline values: CDR1 ENHRY, CDR2 SYGVKD. CDR3 length equals 15 residues. V was shortened by 2 bases and J by 1 base, with 10 bases between the two germline ends. The CDR3 reads CAISEAIGGTDTQYF. CDR3 sequence (DNA): TGTGCCATCAGTGAGGCGATAGGGGGCACAGATACGCAGTATTTT.

This clonotype has just a few counts. The chain is built from TRBV6-2 or TRBV6-3 and TRBJ2-2, with D possibly matching TRBD2 (6 bases). Per the germline V gene, CDR1 is MNHEY and CDR2 is SVGEGT. V lost 2 bases and J 4 bases, leaving 8 bases between the germline ends. The CDR3 contains 14 residues. This chain's CDR3 is CASSYRGGTGELFF. In nucleotides, the CDR3 is TGTGCCAGCAGTTACAGGGGAGGCACCGGGGAGCTGTTTTTT.

As concerns this clonotype: This may stem from a read error, because a much larger clone lies one nucleotide away. J is TRBJ1-6 and V is TRBV19; maybe TRBD1 (6 bases). The CDR3 spans 15 residues. CDR1 LNHDA and CDR2 SQIVND come from the germline V gene (reference sequence). The CDR3 nucleotides read TGTGCCAGGGCGAGCGGGGGCGATTATAATCCACCCCTCCACTTT. Translation gives CARASGGDYNPPLHF.

This clonotype occurred many times. This rearrangement joins TRBV19 to TRBJ1-3, with D unclear. Trimming shortened V by 3 bases and J by 0 bases, and 9 bases separated the two germline ends. The CDR3 runs 15 residues. Germline-derived CDR1 and CDR2 are LNHDA and SQIVND (reference sequence). The CDR3 nucleotides are TGTGCCAGTAGTATTGGGATTCTCTCTGGAAACACCATATATTTT. Amino acids: CASSIGILSGNTIYF.

This clonotype was counted at least ten times. This chain joins TRBV7-9 and TRBJ2-5; TRBD2 agrees at 15 bases. Trimming removed 4 bases from V and 1 base from J; junction bases left unmatched: 1. CDR3 length: 16 amino acids. Germline lookup yields CDR1 SEHNR and CDR2 FQNEAQ (reference sequence). In nucleotides, the CDR3 is TGTGCCAGCAGCTGGACTAGCGGGAGGGCCCAAGAGACCCAGTACTTC. Amino acids: CASSWTSGRAQETQYF. Full variable domain (rest looked up from reference TRBV7-9 and TRBJ2-5): DTGVSQNPRHKITKRGQNVTFRCDPISEHNRLYWYRQTLGQGPEFLTYFQNEAQLEKSRLLSDRFSAERPKGSFSTLEIQRTEQGDSAMYLCASSWTSGRAQETQYFGPGTRLLVL.